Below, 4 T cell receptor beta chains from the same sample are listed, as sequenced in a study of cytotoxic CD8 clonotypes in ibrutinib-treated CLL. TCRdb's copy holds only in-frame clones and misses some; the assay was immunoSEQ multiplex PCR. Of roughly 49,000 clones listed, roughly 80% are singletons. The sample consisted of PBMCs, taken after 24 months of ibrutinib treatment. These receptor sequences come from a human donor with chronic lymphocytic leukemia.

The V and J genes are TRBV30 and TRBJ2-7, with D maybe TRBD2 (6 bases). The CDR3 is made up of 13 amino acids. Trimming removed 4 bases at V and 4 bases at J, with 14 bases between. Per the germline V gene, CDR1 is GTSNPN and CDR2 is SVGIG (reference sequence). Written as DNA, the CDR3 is TGTGCCTGGAACGTGGGACGGGGGTACGAGCAGTACTTC. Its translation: CAWNVGRGYEQYF.

The CDR3 coding sequence is TGTGCCAGCAGTTTAACGGGTCCTCGGGGTACGCAGTATTTT. It specifies CASSLTGPRGTQYF. The rearrangement joins TRBV28 to TRBJ2-3; a possible D gene is TRBD2 (5 bases). With 2 bases removed from V and 8 bases from J, the gap between germline ends came to 14 bases. The CDR3 sequence is 14 residues long. Germline CDR1 reads MDHEN; CDR2 reads SYDVKM.

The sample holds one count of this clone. For the CDR3, the DNA is TGTGCCAGCAGCCAAAGGGGGAACACTGAAGCTTTCTTT. Translation: CASSQRGNTEAFF. J is TRBJ1-1 and V is TRBV27; D possibly corresponds to TRBD1 (5 bases). Germline lookup yields CDR1 MNHEY and CDR2 SMNVEV (reference sequence). The CDR3 spans 13 residues. The germline V and J ends were trimmed by 6 bases and 1 base, with 9 bases remaining between them.

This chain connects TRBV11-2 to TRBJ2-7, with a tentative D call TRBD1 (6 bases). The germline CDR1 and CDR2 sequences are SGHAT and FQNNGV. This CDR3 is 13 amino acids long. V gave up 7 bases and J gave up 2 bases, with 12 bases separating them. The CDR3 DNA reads TGTGCCAGCACAGGGGACGGTGCCTACGAGCAGTACTTC. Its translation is CASTGDGAYEQYF. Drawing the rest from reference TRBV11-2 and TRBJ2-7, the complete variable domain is EAGVAQSPRYKIIEKRQSVAFWCNPISGHATLYWYQQILGQGPKLLIQFQNNGVVDDSQLPKDRFSAERLKGVDSTLKIQPAKLEDSAVYLCASTGDGAYEQYFGPGTRLTVT.